The present entry profiles one TCR beta chain with its context. Its antigen is still unknown. The entry originates in a study of T cell repertoires in cytomegalovirus infection. TCRdb used MiXCR to reprocess the reads, holding one entry per CDR3 protein. Among about 480,000 distinct CDR3 sequences listed, roughly a third were seen once. Germline CDR1 reads LGHNA; CDR2 reads YSLEER. V shed 0 bases, J shed 2 bases, and the junction held 1 base outside the gene matches. The CDR3 runs to 16 residues. Notes on the study in general: Frequencies of public TCR beta families were cumulated, and this identified carriers of CMV plus the relevant HLA.

The V gene is TRBV4-3, the J gene TRBJ1-2, with 12 bases identical to TRBD1. The source material was cultured PBMCs, sampled from culture after CMV antigen stimulation. The TCR comes from a human donor in good health (CMV status not recorded). Some clones in this sample may be carry-over from other donors' samples. CDR3 DNA: TGCGCCAGCAGCCAAGACGGGACAGGGGGCAACTATGGCTACACCTTC. It encodes CASSQDGTGGNYGYTF.